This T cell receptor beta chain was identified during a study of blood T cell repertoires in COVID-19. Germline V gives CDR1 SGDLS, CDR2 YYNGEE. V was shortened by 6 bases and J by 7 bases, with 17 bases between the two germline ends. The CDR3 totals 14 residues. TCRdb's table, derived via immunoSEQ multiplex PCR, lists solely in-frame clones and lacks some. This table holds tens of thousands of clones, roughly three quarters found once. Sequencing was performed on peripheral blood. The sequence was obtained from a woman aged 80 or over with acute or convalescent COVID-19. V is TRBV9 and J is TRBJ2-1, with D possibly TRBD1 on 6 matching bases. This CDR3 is CASTKTGQPNEQFF. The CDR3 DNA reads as TGTGCCAGCACGAAGACCGGACAGCCGAATGAGCAGTTCTTC.